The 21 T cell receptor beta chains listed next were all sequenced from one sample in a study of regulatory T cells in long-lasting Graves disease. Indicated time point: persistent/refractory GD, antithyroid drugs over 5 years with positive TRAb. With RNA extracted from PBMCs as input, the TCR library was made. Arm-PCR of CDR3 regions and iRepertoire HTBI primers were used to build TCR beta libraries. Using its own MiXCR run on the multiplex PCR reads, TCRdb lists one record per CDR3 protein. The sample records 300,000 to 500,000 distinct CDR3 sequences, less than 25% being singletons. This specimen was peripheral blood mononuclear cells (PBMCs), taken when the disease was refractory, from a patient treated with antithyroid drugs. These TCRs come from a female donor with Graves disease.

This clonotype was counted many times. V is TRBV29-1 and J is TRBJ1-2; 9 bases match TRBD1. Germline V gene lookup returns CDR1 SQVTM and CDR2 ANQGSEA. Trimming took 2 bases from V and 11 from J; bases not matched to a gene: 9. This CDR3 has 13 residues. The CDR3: CSVERDREATYTF. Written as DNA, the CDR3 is TGCAGCGTTGAAAGGGACAGGGAAGCAACTTACACCTTC.

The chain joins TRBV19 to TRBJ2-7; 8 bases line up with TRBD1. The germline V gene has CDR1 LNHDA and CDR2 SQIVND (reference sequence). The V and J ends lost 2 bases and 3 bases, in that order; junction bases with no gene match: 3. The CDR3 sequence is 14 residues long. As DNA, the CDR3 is TGTGCCAGTAGTATACCAGGGGGCTTCTACGAGCAGTACTTC. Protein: CASSIPGGFYEQYF.

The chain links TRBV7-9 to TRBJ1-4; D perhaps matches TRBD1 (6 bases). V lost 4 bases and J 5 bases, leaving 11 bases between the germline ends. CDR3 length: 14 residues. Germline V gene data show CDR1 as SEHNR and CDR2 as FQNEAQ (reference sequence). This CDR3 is CASSSGGQNEKLFF. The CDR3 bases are TGTGCCAGCAGCTCTGGGGGCCAAAATGAAAAACTGTTTTTT.

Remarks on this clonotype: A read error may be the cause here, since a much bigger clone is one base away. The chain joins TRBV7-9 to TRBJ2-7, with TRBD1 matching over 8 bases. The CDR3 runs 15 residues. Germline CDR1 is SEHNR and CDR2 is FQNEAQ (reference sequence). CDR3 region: CAGSFGQGIYYEQYF. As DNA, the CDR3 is TGTGCCGGCAGCTTTGGACAGGGAATATACTACGAGCAGTACTTC.

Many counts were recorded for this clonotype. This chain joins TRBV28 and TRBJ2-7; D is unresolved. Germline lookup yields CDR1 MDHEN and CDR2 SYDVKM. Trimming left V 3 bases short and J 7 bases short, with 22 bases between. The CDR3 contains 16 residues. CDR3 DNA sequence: TGTGCCAGCAGTTTCCCGGTAGGCCAGAGAAAACCTGAGCAGTACTTC. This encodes CASSFPVGQRKPEQYF. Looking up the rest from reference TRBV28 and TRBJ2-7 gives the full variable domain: DVKVTQSSRYLVKRTGEKVFLECVQDMDHENMFWYRQDPGLGLRLIYFSYDVKMKEKGDIPEGYSVSREKKERFSLILESASTNQTSMYLCASSFPVGQRKPEQYFGPGTRLTVT.

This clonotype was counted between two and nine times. DNA for the CDR3: TGTGCCAGCGGTCAAAGGGGCACTGAAGCTTTCTTT. As protein: CASGQRGTEAFF. The V and J genes are TRBV7-6 and TRBJ1-1; TRBD1 is a possible D gene (5 bases). The CDR3 runs 12 residues. The germline gives CDR1 SGHVS, CDR2 FNYEAQ. V lost 8 bases and J lost 4, with 11 bases in between.

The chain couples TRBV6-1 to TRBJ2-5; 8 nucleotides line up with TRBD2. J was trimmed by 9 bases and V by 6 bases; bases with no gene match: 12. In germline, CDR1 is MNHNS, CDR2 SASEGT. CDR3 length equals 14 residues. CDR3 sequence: CASSDPGLVTPQYF. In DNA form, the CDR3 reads TGTGCCAGCAGCGATCCGGGACTAGTAACGCCCCAGTACTTC.

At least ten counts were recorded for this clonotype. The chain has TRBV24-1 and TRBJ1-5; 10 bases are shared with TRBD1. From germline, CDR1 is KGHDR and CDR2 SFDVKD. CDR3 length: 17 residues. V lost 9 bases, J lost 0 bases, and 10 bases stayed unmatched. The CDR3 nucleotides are TGTGCCACCGGGTCGGGACAGGGGCCAATTAGCAATCAGCCCCAGCATTTT. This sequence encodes CATGSGQGPISNQPQHF.

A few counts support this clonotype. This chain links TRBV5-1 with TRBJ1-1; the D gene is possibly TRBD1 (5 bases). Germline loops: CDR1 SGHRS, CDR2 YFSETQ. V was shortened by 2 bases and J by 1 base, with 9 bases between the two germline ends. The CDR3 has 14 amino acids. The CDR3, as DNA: TGCGCCAGCAGCTTAAGGACACCGAACACTGAAGCTTTCTTT. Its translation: CASSLRTPNTEAFF.

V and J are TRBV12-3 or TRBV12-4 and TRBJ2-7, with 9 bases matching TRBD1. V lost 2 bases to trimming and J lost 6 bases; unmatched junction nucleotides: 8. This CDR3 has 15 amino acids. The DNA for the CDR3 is TGTGCCAGCAGTTTAACTGGACAGGGGAGTGGCGAGCAGTACTTC. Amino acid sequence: CASSLTGQGSGEQYF.

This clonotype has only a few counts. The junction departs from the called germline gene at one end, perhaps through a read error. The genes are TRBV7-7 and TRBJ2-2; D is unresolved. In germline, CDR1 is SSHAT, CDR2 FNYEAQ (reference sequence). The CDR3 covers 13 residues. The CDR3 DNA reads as TGTGCTAGCAGCTTAATGAACACCGGGGAGCTGTTTTTT. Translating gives CASSLMNTGELFF.

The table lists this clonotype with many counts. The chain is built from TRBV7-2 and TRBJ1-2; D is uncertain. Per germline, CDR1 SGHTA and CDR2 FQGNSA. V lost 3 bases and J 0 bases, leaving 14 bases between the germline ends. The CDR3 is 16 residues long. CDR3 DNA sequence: TGTGCCAGCAGCTTGGGCGGGTGGCGTTCTAACTATGGCTACACCTTC. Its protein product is CASSLGGWRSNYGYTF. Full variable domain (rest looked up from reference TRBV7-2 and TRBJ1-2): GAGVSQSPSNKVTEKGKDVELRCDPISGHTALYWYRQSLGQGLEFLIYFQGNSAPDKSGLPSDRFSAERTGGSVSTLTIQRTQQEDSAVYLCASSLGGWRSNYGYTFGSGTRLTVV.

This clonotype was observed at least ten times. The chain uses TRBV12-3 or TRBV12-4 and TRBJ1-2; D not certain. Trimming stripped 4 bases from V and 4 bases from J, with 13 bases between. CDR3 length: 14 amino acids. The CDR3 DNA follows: TGTGCCAGCAGTTCCACGGACCGCTCCTATGGCTACACCTTC. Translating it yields CASSSTDRSYGYTF.

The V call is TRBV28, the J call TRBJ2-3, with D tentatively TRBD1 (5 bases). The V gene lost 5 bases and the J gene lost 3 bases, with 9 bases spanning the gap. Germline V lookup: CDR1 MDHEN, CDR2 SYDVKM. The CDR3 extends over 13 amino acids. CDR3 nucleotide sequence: TGTGCCAGCAGTAGAGACAGAACAGATACGCAGTATTTT. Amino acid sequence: CASSRDRTDTQYF.

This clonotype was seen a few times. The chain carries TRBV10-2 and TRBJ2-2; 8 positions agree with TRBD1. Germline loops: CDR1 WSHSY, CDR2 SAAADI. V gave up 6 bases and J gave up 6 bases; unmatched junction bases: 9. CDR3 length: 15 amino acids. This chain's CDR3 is CASRQGVFDAGELFF. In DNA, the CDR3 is TGCGCCAGCAGACAGGGGGTTTTTGATGCCGGGGAGCTGTTTTTT.

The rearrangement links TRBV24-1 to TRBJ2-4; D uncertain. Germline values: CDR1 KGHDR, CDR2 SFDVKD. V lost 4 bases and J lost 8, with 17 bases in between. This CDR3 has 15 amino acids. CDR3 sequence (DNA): TGTGCCACCAGTGACCCGAACAGCGCATCCGACATTCAGTACTTC. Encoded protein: CATSDPNSASDIQYF.

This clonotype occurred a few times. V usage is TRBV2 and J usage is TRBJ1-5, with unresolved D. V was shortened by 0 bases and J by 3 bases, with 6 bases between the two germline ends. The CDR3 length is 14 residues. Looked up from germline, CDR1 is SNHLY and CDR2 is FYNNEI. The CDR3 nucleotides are TGTGCCAGCAGTGAAGCACGAGTCAATCAGCCCCAGCATTTT. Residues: CASSEARVNQPQHF.

CDR3: CASSQQGGMNTEAFF. CDR3 in DNA: TGTGCCAGCAGCCAACAGGGGGGCATGAACACTGAAGCTTTCTTT. The chain has TRBV7-2 and TRBJ1-1, with 8 bases lining up with TRBD1. The junction had 5 bases not matched to a gene; V was cut back by 5 bases and J by 0 bases. The CDR3 has 15 residues. Germline CDR1 and CDR2: SGHTA and FQGNSA.

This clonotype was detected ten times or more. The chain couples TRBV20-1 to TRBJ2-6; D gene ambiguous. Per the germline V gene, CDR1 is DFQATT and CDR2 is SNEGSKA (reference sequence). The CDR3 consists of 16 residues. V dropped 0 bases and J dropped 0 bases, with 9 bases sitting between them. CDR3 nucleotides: TGCAGTGCTAGAGATTTCGGCGGCTCTGGGGCCAACGTCCTGACTTTC. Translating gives CSARDFGGSGANVLTF.

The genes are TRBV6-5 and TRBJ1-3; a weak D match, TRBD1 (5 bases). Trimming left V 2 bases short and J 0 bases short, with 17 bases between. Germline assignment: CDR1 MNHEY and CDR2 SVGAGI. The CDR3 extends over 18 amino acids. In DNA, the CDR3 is TGTGCCAGCAGTTACGACGGGACCCCTAAGAGCTCTGGAAACACCATATATTTT. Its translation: CASSYDGTPKSSGNTIYF.

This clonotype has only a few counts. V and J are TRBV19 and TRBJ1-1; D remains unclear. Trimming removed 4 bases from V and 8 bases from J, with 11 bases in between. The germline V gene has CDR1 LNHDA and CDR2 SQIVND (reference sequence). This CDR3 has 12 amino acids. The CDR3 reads CASSTLSREAFF. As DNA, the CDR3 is TGTGCCAGTAGTACGCTGTCGCGGGAAGCTTTCTTT. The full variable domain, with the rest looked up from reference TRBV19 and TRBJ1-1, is DGGITQSPKYLFRKEGQNVTLSCEQNLNHDAMYWYRQDPGQGLRLIYYSQIVNDFQKGDIAEGYSVSREKKESFPLTVTSAQKNPTAFYLCASSTLSREAFFGQGTRLTVV.